Included here is one T cell receptor beta chain sequence, with context. Per the germline V gene, CDR1 is MNHEY and CDR2 is SVGAGI. V gave up 4 bases and J gave up 0 bases, with 6 bases separating them. The CDR3 contains 14 residues. The sample belongs to a study of lymphopenia after photon versus proton radiotherapy. Assay: immunoSEQ multiplex PCR; the TCRdb copy retains only in-frame clones and omits some. The sample holds 20,000 to 30,000 clones, about 84% seen once. The source material was peripheral blood, sampled from a patient treated with proton-based radiotherapy. This sequence was found in a woman aged 70 to 79 with pancreatic cancer. The V call is TRBV6-5, the J call TRBJ1-4; maybe TRBD1 (6 bases). The CDR3 loop reads CASSWTATNEKLFF. DNA of the CDR3: TGTGCCAGCAGTTGGACAGCAACTAATGAAAAACTGTTTTTT.